This T cell receptor (beta chain) was captured by sequencing in a study of cytomegalovirus exposure and HLA in healthy donors. Study overall: Around 180 million T cells yielded some 120 million unique TCR beta sequences in earlier analysis.

This clone appeared a few times. As yet, its antigen is unknown. 13 Jbeta primers and 60 Vbeta primers were used for the PCR. Original processing methods: In a later analysis, roughly 10 million of some 80 million unique beta chains occurred in at least two donors. Measured with immunoSEQ multiplex PCR; TCRdb has only the in-frame clones, and not every one. From that table come the V and J calls and clone size; the DNA was used to work out D and trimming. The sample shows 210,000 or so clones, 70% to 80% of them seen only once. Study-level findings and limits: The likely origin of a cluster of highly shared sequence variants was a sequencing artifact.

The germline V and J ends were trimmed by 4 bases and 4 bases, with 7 bases remaining between them. CDR3 length: 12 amino acids. CDR1 LNHDA and CDR2 SQIVND come from the germline V gene (reference sequence). The sequencing input was PBMCs. The sequence derives from a woman between 25 and 40 years old in good health and CMV-seropositive. The J gene is TRBJ1-2, the V gene TRBV19; D is undetermined. CDR3 nucleotide sequence: TGTGCCAGTAGTAACAGAACCTATGGCTACACCTTC. The encoded protein is CASSNRTYGYTF.